The entry below describes one T cell receptor (beta chain). Its cognate antigen is unknown. Germline-derived CDR1 and CDR2 are MDHEN and SYDVKM. This CDR3 is built from 15 residues. The entry originates in a study of monozygotic twins with inflammatory bowel disease. An amount of roughly 4,000 ng of total RNA was used for each TCR library. Through template switching, UMIs that included a 6-nucleotide sample barcode were added. After re-calling the 5' RACE reads, TCRdb lists one entry per CDR3 protein, DNA absent. This table holds 150,000 to 200,000 distinct CDR3 sequences. The study, taken as a whole, reports: Twins with IBD had fewer clonotypes in common with others than healthy twins, particularly during disease activity.

The receptor comes from a human donor with ulcerative colitis or Crohn's disease, or a healthy co-twin of an affected twin (not recorded which). The chain combines TRBV28 with TRBJ1-4. Input material: blood. CDR3 protein: CASSSQGLGNEKLFF.